A selection of T cell receptor beta chains follows, all from one sample in a study of control samples from healthy donors and cancer patients. TCRdb's copy holds only in-frame clones and misses some; the assay was immunoSEQ multiplex PCR. In the table there are about 98,000 clones, about 79% of which are singletons. The sequenced material came from blood. All receptors come from a woman aged 25 to 39 in good health. Both conserved end residues are part of each CDR3. D genes are given only for firm matches. Where a row states a size, it is once, few, many or the class of an expanded clone; other rows omit it.

size	V	J	D	CDR3	DNA
few	TRBV29-1	TRBJ1-2	.	CSVGHGLAGYTF	TGCAGCGTTGGTCATGGTTTGGCCGGCTACACCTTC
.	TRBV24-1	TRBJ2-5	.	CATSDGPRPQETQYF	TGTGCCACCAGTGATGGCCCTCGTCCCCAAGAGACCCAGTACTTC
few	TRBV4-1	TRBJ1-4	.	CASRNGPGGSGEKLFF	TGCGCCAGCAGGAACGGGCCCGGGGGGAGCGGTGAAAAACTGTTTTTT
.	TRBV4-3	TRBJ2-6	.	CASSQDRNGAEGANVLTF	TGCGCCAGCAGCCAAGATCGGAACGGGGCGGAAGGGGCCAACGTCCTGACTTTC
.	TRBV7-8	TRBJ2-7	TRBD2	CASSLASGSSYEQYF	TGTGCCAGCAGCTTAGCTAGCGGGTCTTCCTACGAGCAGTACTTC
once	TRBV7-6	TRBJ2-1	TRBD1	CASSSPGTGHYNEQFF	TGTGCCAGCAGCAGCCCCGGGACAGGGCATTACAATGAGCAGTTCTTC
.	TRBV16	TRBJ1-1	.	CASSARRVTEAFF	TGTGCCAGCAGCGCTCGCAGGGTCACTGAAGCTTTCTTT
once	TRBV23-1	TRBJ1-6	.	CASSQSLNSPLHF	TGCGCCAGCAGTCAATCGCTTAATTCACCCCTCCACTTT
.	TRBV19	TRBJ2-5	TRBD2	CASSIGVAGGPKTQYF	TGTGCCAGTAGTATTGGGGTAGCGGGGGGCCCGAAGACCCAGTACTTC
.	TRBV18	TRBJ2-1	.	CASSQETDYNEQFF	TGTGCCAGCTCACAAGAGACAGACTACAATGAGCAGTTCTTC
few	TRBV6-5	TRBJ1-1	TRBD1	CASSSPSTGGTEAFF	TGTGCCAGCAGCTCACCTTCGACAGGGGGCACTGAAGCTTTCTTT
.	TRBV28	TRBJ1-5	TRBD1	CASGPDRGQRQPQHF	TGTGCCAGCGGCCCGGACAGGGGGCAAAGACAGCCCCAGCATTTT
.	TRBV10-3	TRBJ2-1	TRBD2	CAISESGGGYSPFF	TGTGCCATCAGTGAGAGTGGGGGGGGGTATTCTCCGTTCTTC
once	TRBV11-2	TRBJ2-5	.	CASSLGINLETQYF	TGTGCCAGCAGCTTAGGGATCAACCTCGAGACCCAGTACTTC
once	TRBV30	TRBJ1-3	.	CAGQGTGNTIYF	TGTGCGGGGCAGGGAACTGGAAACACCATATATTTT
.	TRBV3-1/TRBV3-2	TRBJ1-1	TRBD1	CASRSTGGRTEAFF	TGTGCCAGCAGATCAACAGGGGGAAGGACTGAAGCTTTCTTT
.	TRBV6-2/TRBV6-3	TRBJ1-2	.	CASSWAGSYGYTF	TGTGCCAGCAGTTGGGCCGGGAGTTATGGCTACACCTTC
.	TRBV5-1	TRBJ2-1	TRBD1	CASSLEQGEINEQFF	TGCGCCAGCAGCTTGGAACAGGGGGAGATAAATGAGCAGTTCTTC
.	TRBV6-5	TRBJ1-4	.	CASSRRGNEKLFF	TGTGCCAGCTCAAGGAGGGGTAATGAAAAACTGTTTTTT
.	TRBV7-2	TRBJ2-5	TRBD2	CASSPDLAGTETQYF	TGTGCCAGCAGCCCAGATCTAGCGGGGACAGAGACCCAGTACTTC
.	TRBV10-1	TRBJ2-2	TRBD1	CASSEYRGIGELFF	TGCGCCAGCAGTGAGTACAGGGGAATCGGGGAGCTGTTTTTT
.	TRBV30	TRBJ2-3	.	CAWSLSQGDLDTQYF	TGTGCCTGGAGTTTAAGTCAGGGAGACCTCGATACGCAGTATTTT
.	TRBV30	TRBJ2-5	.	CAWSGPSQETQYF	TGTGCCTGGAGTGGACCCAGTCAAGAGACCCAGTACTTC
.	TRBV29-1	TRBJ1-2	.	CSVGVKEVYGYTF	TGCAGCGTTGGGGTCAAGGAAGTCTATGGCTACACCTTC
.	TRBV3-1/TRBV3-2	TRBJ1-4	.	CASSPGRTTNEKLFF	TGTGCCAGCAGCCCCGGACGGACAACTAATGAAAAACTGTTTTTT
.	TRBV6-6	TRBJ1-5	.	CASSYPGSSQPQHF	TGTGCCAGCAGTTACCCCGGTTCCAGCCAGCCCCAGCATTTT
few	TRBV27	TRBJ2-1	TRBD1	CASSAQGARNEQFF	TGTGCCAGCAGTGCGCAGGGGGCTCGGAATGAGCAGTTCTTC
few	TRBV19	TRBJ1-6	.	CASSIEGWGSPLHF	TGTGCCAGTAGTATAGAGGGTTGGGGCTCACCCCTCCACTTT
.	TRBV2	TRBJ1-1	.	CASSPRRGLGDTEAFF	TGTGCCAGCAGTCCACGGCGGGGGTTGGGCGACACTGAAGCTTTCTTT
.	TRBV4-1	TRBJ1-6	.	CASSQGSRSSYNSPLHF	TGCGCCAGCAGCCAAGGATCCCGGAGCTCCTATAATTCACCCCTCCACTTT
once	TRBV5-4	TRBJ2-1	.	CASSPNDAPIGNEQFF	TGTGCCAGCAGTCCTAACGACGCACCGATTGGTAATGAGCAGTTCTTC